This record concerns one T cell receptor (beta chain) sequence. Original methodology: Researchers report that nucleated cell counts were estimated from reference gene primer amplification. The table came from immunoSEQ multiplex PCR; TCRdb's copy has only in-frame clones and leaves some out. V and J calls and clone size follow that table, whereas D and trimming were derived from the DNA. Here the sample spans 120,000 or so clones, 85% being singletons. This sample stems from a study of blood T cell repertoires in COVID-19. Study overall: Sites in the United States, Italy and Spain provided acute and convalescent COVID-19 samples.

The V gene lost 6 bases and the J gene lost 8 bases, with 19 bases spanning the gap. Germline V CDR1 and CDR2: MDHEN, SYDVKM. CDR3 size: 14 residues. The clonotype was recovered from a woman over 75 with acute or convalescent COVID-19. The chain carries TRBV28 and TRBJ1-2; the D gene is possibly TRBD1 (6 bases). Sample: peripheral blood. The CDR3 DNA follows: TGTGCCAGCAGACCGCAGACAGGATCTGGCGGCTACACCTTC. Protein: CASRPQTGSGGYTF.